This TCR beta chain was observed in a study of Graves' ophthalmopathy and Graves' hyperthyroidism. CDR3 length: 17 residues. Germline loops: CDR1 KGHSH, CDR2 LQKENI. V gave up 1 base and J gave up 8 bases, with 23 bases separating them. The study amplified TCR beta CDR3 regions using RNA transcripts. The authors performed first-round RT-PCR with HTBI primers and then a second-round multiplex PCR. One entry per CDR3 protein, called by TCRdb with MiXCR from the multiplex PCR reads. The data show roughly 480,000 distinct CDR3 sequences, under 15% seen once. The V gene is TRBV18, the J gene TRBJ1-2; D ambiguous. Source material: blood. This sequence originates from a woman in her twenties or thirties with Graves' ophthalmopathy. The CDR3 DNA reads TGTGCCAGCTCACCACAGATGGCGCAGGAATGGACCGGGGGCTACACCTTC. It encodes CASSPQMAQEWTGGYTF.